The clone carrying this T cell receptor (beta chain) was observed a few times. This sample was included in a study of early T cells in non-severe SARS-CoV-2 infection. TCRdb redid the calling of the 5' RACE reads with MiXCR, one entry per CDR3 protein. The sample records about 69,000 distinct CDR3 sequences, approximately 15% being singletons. The CDR3 consists of 13 residues. Trimming stripped 5 bases from V and 3 bases from J, with 11 bases between. The V gene's germline CDR1 is SGHVS and CDR2 FQNEAQ. The chain is built from TRBV7-8 and TRBJ2-7; possible D gene TRBD1, 7 bases. The clonotype was recovered from an adult who was a healthcare worker with PCR-confirmed SARS-CoV-2 infection or an uninfected control (not recorded which). Sequenced material: whole blood. For the CDR3, the DNA is TGTGCCAGCAGCAGGGGGGACAGCTACGAGCAGTACTTC. The encoded protein is CASSRGDSYEQYF.